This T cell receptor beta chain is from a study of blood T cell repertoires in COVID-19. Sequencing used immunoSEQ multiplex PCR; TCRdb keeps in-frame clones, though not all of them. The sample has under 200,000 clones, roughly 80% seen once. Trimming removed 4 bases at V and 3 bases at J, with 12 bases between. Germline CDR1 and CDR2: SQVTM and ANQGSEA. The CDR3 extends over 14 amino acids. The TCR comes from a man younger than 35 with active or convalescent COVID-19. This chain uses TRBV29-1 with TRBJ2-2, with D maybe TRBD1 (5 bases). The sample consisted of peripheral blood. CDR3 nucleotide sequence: TGCAGCGTTGCCCAGGGCCCAGACACCGGGGAGCTGTTTTTT. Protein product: CSVAQGPDTGELFF.